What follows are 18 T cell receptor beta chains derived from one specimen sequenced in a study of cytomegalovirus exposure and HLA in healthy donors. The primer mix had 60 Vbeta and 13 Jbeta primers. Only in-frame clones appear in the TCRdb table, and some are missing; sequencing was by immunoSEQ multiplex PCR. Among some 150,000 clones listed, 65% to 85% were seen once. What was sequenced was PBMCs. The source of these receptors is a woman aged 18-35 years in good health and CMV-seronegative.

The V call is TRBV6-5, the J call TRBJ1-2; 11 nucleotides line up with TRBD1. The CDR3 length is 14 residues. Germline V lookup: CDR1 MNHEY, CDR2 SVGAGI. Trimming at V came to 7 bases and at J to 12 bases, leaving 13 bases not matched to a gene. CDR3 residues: CASTWDRGSPYNTF. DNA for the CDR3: TGTGCCAGCACCTGGGACAGGGGGAGCCCCTATAACACCTTC.

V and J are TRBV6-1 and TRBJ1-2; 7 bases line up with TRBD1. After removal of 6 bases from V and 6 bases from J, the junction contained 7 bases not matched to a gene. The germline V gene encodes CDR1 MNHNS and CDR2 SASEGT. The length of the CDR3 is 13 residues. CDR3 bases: TGTGCCAGCAGATCCGGGACAGTCGATGGCTACACCTTC. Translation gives CASRSGTVDGYTF.

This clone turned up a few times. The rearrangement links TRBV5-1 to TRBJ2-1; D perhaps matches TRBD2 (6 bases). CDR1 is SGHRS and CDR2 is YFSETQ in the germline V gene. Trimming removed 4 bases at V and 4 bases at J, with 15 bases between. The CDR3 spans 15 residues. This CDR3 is CASSLGDFQYNEQFF. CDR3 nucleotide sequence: TGCGCCAGCAGCCTTGGGGACTTTCAATACAATGAGCAGTTCTTC.

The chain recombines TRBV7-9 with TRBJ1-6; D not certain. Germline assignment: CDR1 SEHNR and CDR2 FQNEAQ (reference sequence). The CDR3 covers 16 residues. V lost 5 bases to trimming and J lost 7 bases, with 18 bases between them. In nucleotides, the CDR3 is TGTGCCAGCAGCCCACCGTGGGGAGAACCGAATTCACCCCTCCACTTT. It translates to CASSPPWGEPNSPLHF. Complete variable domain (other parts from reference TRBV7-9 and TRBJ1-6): DTGVSQNPRHKITKRGQNVTFRCDPISEHNRLYWYRQTLGQGPEFLTYFQNEAQLEKSRLLSDRFSAERPKGSFSTLEIQRTEQGDSAMYLCASSPPWGEPNSPLHFGNGTRLTVT.

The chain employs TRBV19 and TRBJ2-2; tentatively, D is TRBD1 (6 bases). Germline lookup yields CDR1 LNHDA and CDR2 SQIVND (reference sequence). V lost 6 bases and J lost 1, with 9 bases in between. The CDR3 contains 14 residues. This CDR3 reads CASRLQGNTGELFF. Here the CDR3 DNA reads TGTGCCAGTAGGTTACAGGGGAACACCGGGGAGCTGTTTTTT.

CDR3 region: CASSKGPARASPQEQYF. The DNA for the CDR3 is TGTGCCAGCAGCAAAGGGCCCGCCAGGGCGTCCCCCCAAGAGCAGTACTTC. The chain combines TRBV21-1 with TRBJ2-7; the DNA was not compared with TRBD1, the D call given in the table. TRBV21-1 is reported as a pseudogene. This CDR3 region has 17 residues.

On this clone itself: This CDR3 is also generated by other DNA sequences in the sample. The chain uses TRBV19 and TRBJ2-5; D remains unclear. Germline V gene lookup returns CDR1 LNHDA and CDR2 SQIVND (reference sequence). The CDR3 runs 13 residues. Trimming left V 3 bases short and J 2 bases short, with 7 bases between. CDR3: CASSILGQETQYF. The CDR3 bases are TGTGCCAGTAGTATCCTAGGTCAAGAGACCCAGTACTTC.

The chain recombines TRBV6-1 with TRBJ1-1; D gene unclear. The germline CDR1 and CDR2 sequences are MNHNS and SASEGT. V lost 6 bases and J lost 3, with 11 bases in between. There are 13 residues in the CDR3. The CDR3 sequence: CASSRRVDTEAFF. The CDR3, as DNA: TGTGCCAGCAGCCGGAGGGTGGACACTGAAGCTTTCTTT.

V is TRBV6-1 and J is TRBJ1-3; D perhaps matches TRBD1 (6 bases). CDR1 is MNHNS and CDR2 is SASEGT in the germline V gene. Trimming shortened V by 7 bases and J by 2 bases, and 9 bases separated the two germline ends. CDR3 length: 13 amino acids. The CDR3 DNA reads TGTGCCAGCACCGAGGGGGCTGGAAACACCATATATTTT. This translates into CASTEGAGNTIYF.

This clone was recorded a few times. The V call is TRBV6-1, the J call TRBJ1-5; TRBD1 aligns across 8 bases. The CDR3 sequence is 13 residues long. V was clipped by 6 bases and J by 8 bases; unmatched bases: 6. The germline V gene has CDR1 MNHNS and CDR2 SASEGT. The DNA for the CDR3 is TGTGCCAGCAGAGCGACAGGGGCGGAGCCCCAGCATTTT. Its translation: CASRATGAEPQHF.

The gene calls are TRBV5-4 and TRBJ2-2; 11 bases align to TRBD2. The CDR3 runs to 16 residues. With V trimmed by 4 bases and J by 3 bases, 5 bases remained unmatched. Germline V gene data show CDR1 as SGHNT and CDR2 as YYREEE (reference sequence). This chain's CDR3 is CASSVGLAEYTGELFF. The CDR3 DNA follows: TGTGCCAGCAGCGTGGGACTAGCGGAGTACACCGGGGAGCTGTTTTTT.

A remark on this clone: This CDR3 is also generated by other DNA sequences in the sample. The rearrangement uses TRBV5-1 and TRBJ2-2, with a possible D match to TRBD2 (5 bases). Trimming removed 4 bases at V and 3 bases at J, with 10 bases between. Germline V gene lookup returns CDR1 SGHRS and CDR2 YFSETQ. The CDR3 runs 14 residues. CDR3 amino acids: CASSLRTDTGELFF. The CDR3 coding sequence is TGCGCCAGCAGCCTGAGGACTGACACCGGGGAGCTGTTTTTT.

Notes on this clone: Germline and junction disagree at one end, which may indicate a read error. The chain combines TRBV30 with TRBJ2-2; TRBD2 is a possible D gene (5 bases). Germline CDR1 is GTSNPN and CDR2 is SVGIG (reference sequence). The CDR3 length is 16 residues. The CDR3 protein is CAQSGDVRREHRGAVF. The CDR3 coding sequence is TGTGCTCAAAGTGGGGATGTTCGGCGCGAACACCGGGGAGCTGTTTTT.

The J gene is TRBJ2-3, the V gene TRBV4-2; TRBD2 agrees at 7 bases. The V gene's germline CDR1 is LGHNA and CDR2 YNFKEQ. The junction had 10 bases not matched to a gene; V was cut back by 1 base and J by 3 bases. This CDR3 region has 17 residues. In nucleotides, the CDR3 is TGTGCCAGCAGCCAAGGGCCCCCGCTAGCGGTAACAGATACGCAGTATTTT. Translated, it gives CASSQGPPLAVTDTQYF.

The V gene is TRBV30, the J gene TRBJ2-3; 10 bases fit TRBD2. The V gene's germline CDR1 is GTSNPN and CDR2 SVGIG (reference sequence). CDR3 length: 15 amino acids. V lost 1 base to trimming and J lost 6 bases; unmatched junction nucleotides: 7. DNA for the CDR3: TGTGCCTGGAGTGGGAGCGGGGGGGCATCGGATACGCAGTATTTT. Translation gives CAWSGSGGASDTQYF.

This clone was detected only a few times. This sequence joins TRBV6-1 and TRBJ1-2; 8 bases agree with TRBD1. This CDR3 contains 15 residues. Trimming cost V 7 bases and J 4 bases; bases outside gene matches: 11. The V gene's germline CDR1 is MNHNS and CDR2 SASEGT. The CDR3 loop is CASTDRARKFYGYTF. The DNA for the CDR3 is TGTGCCAGCACGGACAGGGCCAGGAAGTTCTATGGCTACACCTTC.

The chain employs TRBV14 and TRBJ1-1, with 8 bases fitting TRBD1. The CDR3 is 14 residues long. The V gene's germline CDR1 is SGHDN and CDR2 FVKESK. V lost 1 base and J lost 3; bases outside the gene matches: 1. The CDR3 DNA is TGTGCCAGCAGCCAAGGCAGGGGGCACACTGAAGCTTTCTTT. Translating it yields CASSQGRGHTEAFF.

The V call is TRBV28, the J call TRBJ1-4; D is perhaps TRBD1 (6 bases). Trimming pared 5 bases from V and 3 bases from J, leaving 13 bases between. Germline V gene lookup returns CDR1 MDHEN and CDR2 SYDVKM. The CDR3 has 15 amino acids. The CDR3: CASSVQQGANEKLFF. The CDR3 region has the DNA TGTGCCAGCAGTGTTCAACAGGGAGCTAATGAAAAACTGTTTTTT.